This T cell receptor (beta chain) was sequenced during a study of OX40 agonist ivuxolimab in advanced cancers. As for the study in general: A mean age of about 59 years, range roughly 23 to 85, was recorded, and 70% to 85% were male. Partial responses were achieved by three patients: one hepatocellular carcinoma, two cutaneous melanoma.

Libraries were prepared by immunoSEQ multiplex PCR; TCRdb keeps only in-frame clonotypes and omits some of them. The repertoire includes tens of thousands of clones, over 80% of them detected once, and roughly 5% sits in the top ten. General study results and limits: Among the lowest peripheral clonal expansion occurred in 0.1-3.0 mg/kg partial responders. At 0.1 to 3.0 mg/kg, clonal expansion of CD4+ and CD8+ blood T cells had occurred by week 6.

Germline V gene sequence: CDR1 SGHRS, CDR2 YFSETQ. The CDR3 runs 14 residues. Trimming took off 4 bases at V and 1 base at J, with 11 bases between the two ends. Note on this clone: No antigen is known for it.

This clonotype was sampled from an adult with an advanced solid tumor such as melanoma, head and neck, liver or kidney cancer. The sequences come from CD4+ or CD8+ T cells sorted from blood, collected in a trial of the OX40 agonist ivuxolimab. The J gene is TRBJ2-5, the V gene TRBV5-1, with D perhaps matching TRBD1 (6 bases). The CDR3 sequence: CASSRTVLQETQYF. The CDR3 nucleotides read TGCGCCAGCAGCCGGACAGTCCTCCAAGAGACCCAGTACTTC.